The 7 T cell receptor beta chains below all came from one sample that was sequenced in a study of T cell responses to AZD1222 COVID-19 vaccine. Sequenced by immunoSEQ multiplex PCR; TCRdb stores in-frame clones only, minus some. The data contain some 180,000 clones, nearly 95% of them singletons. Source: peripheral blood, taken 28 days after the second AZD1222 dose. Receptors originate from an adult who received the AZD1222 COVID-19 vaccine.

The V call is TRBV10-2, the J call TRBJ2-7; D is unclear. The CDR3 length is 11 residues. V shed 11 bases and J shed 2 bases, with 10 bases lying between them. From germline, CDR1 is WSHSY and CDR2 SAAADI. CDR3: CAVRVTYEQYF. The DNA for the CDR3 is TGCGCCGTACGGGTAACCTACGAGCAGTACTTC.

The chain has TRBV24-1 and TRBJ1-5; 9 nucleotides align to TRBD1. The germline V gene encodes CDR1 KGHDR and CDR2 SFDVKD. This CDR3 is 17 amino acids long. J gave up 2 bases and V 4 bases, and 8 bases lay outside the gene matches. The CDR3 DNA sequence: TGTGCCACCAGTGAATGCGGGACAGGGCAGCGCAATCAGCCCCAGCATTTT. Translation gives CATSECGTGQRNQPQHF.

This rearrangement joins TRBV7-9 to TRBJ1-3; D is uncertain. Germline values: CDR1 SEHNR, CDR2 FQNEAQ (reference sequence). Trimming pared 7 bases from V and 0 bases from J, leaving 16 bases between. The CDR3 has 16 residues. The CDR3 DNA follows: TGTGCCAGCAACCAAGCAACACCTTACTCTGGAAACACCATATATTTT. As protein: CASNQATPYSGNTIYF.

CDR3 region: CASSIRTGENTGELFF. The CDR3 nucleotides are TGCGCCAGCAGCATCCGGACAGGGGAGAACACCGGGGAGCTGTTTTTT. The chain uses TRBV5-1 and TRBJ2-2; 9 bases are a match to TRBD1. CDR1 and CDR2 from the germline V gene are SGHRS and YFSETQ. The V and J ends lost 4 bases and 1 base, in that order; junction bases with no gene match: 5. The CDR3 runs to 16 residues.

The V and J genes are TRBV3-1 (or the pseudogene TRBV3-2) and TRBJ2-1; unclear D gene. The CDR3 covers 11 residues. Germline CDR1 LGHDT, CDR2 YNNKEL (reference sequence). Trimming stripped 6 bases from V and 3 bases from J, with 3 bases between. The CDR3 nucleotides read TGTGCCAGCAGGAGCTACAATGAGCAGTTCTTC. Amino acids: CASRSYNEQFF.

The chain is built from TRBV4-1 and TRBJ2-7; D perhaps matches TRBD2 (5 bases). Germline loops: CDR1 MGHRA, CDR2 YSYEKL. The V end was cut by 4 bases, the J end by 3 bases, with 10 bases between. The CDR3 has 13 residues. This CDR3 is CASSRTRDYEQYF. Written as DNA, the CDR3 is TGCGCCAGCAGCCGAACGAGGGACTACGAGCAGTACTTC.

V usage is TRBV5-4 and J usage is TRBJ1-4; 7 nucleotides line up with TRBD1. The germline gives CDR1 SGHNT, CDR2 YYREEE (reference sequence). Germline trimming cut 0 bases from V and 8 bases from J; bases unmatched to any gene: 7. The CDR3 spans 15 residues. CDR3 sequence: CASSLDQGGAEKLFF. Here the CDR3 DNA reads TGTGCCAGCAGCTTGGATCAAGGGGGCGCGGAAAAACTGTTTTTT.